The 21 T cell receptor beta chains given below trace back to one sample, sequenced in a study of cytomegalovirus exposure and HLA in healthy donors. It was with 60 Vbeta and 13 Jbeta primers that the PCR ran. TCRdb keeps only in-frame clones here, not all; method: immunoSEQ multiplex PCR. With fewer than 250,000 clones in the sample, the ten largest clones hold over 0.75%. Sequencing was carried out using PBMCs. These receptors all stem from a woman in her twenties or thirties in good health and CMV-seropositive.

V gene TRBV4-3 combines with J gene TRBJ2-1; tentative D call: TRBD2 (6 bases). The germline V gene encodes CDR1 LGHNA and CDR2 YSLEER. Trimming removed 4 bases from V and 2 bases from J, with 12 bases in between. CDR3 length: 15 residues. The CDR3 is CASSLGGGTYNEQFF. The CDR3 coding sequence is TGCGCCAGCAGCCTCGGGGGAGGCACCTACAATGAGCAGTTCTTC.

This CDR3 is CASHIQPQHF. CDR3 DNA sequence: TGTGCCAGCCACATCCAGCCCCAGCATTTT. This chain joins TRBV6-1 and TRBJ1-5; D unresolved. Germline loops: CDR1 MNHNS, CDR2 SASEGT. CDR3 size: 10 residues. V was pared by 8 bases and J by 7 bases, with 6 bases between.

The chain carries TRBV7-9 and TRBJ2-3; 8 bases line up with TRBD2. The CDR3 is 19 amino acids. The germline V gene encodes CDR1 SEHNR and CDR2 FQNEAQ (reference sequence). Unmatched junction bases numbered 14, after V lost 1 base and J lost 2 bases. CDR3 residues: CASSLGTGGGSLFTDTQYF. For the CDR3, the DNA is TGTGCCAGCAGCTTAGGGACGGGCGGGGGGTCCTTATTCACAGATACGCAGTATTTT. Drawing the rest from reference TRBV7-9 and TRBJ2-3, the complete variable domain is DTGVSQNPRHKITKRGQNVTFRCDPISEHNRLYWYRQTLGQGPEFLTYFQNEAQLEKSRLLSDRFSAERPKGSFSTLEIQRTEQGDSAMYLCASSLGTGGGSLFTDTQYFGPGTRLTVL.

DNA of the CDR3: TGTGCCAGCAGGGGCGGGAGCTCTGGAAACACCATATATTTT. It specifies CASRGGSSGNTIYF. The V call is TRBV6-5, the J call TRBJ1-3; D call uncertain. The CDR3 is 14 amino acids. Germline CDR1 is MNHEY and CDR2 is SVGAGI. V was pared by 6 bases and J by 0 bases, with 9 bases between.

The chain couples TRBV7-2 to TRBJ1-1; 7 bases line up with TRBD1. Germline-derived CDR1 and CDR2 are SGHTA and FQGNSA. This CDR3 contains 13 residues. Losses at the gene ends were 5 bases for V and 8 bases for J; bases not matched to a gene: 8. CDR3: CASSLGQDREAFF. In DNA form, the CDR3 reads TGTGCCAGCAGCCTCGGACAGGACCGGGAAGCTTTCTTT.

The chain is built from TRBV19 and TRBJ1-1; D possibly corresponds to TRBD1 (6 bases). The CDR3 runs to 17 residues. The germline CDR1 and CDR2 sequences are LNHDA and SQIVND (reference sequence). The V end lost 5 bases, the J end lost 0 bases, and 19 bases lay between the germline ends. This chain's CDR3 is CASSPPPSQGMNTEAFF. The CDR3 coding sequence is TGTGCCAGTAGTCCCCCCCCTTCACAGGGAATGAACACTGAAGCTTTCTTT.

The J gene is TRBJ2-7, the V gene TRBV6-1; a possible D gene is TRBD2 (6 bases). CDR1 is MNHNS and CDR2 is SASEGT in the germline V gene. Trimming removed 8 bases at V and 3 bases at J, with 14 bases between. The CDR3 runs to 13 residues. CDR3 sequence: CASAEGPSYEQYF. The CDR3 DNA sequence: TGTGCCAGCGCGGAGGGACCGAGCTACGAGCAGTACTTC.

The chain recombines TRBV7-7 with TRBJ2-5; 7 nucleotides agree with TRBD2. After removal of 5 bases from V and 0 bases from J, the junction contained 3 bases not matched to a gene. Per germline, CDR1 SSHAT and CDR2 FNYEAQ (reference sequence). This CDR3 region has 14 residues. CDR3 sequence reads: CASSQGLYQETQYF. In nucleotides, the CDR3 is TGTGCCAGCAGCCAGGGACTATACCAAGAGACCCAGTACTTC. The whole variable domain, remainder taken from reference TRBV7-7 and TRBJ2-5, is GAGVSQSPRYKVTKRGQDVTLRCDPISSHATLYWYQQALGQGPEFLTYFNYEAQPDKSGLPSDRFSAERPEGSISTLTIQRTEQRDSAMYRCASSQGLYQETQYFGPGTRLLVL.

This sequence joins TRBV7-9 and TRBJ2-7; D is possibly TRBD2 (6 bases). The V end was cut by 0 bases, the J end by 6 bases, with 21 bases between. The length of the CDR3 is 17 residues. CDR1 and CDR2 from the germline V gene are SEHNR and FQNEAQ (reference sequence). The CDR3 coding sequence is TGTGCCAGCAGCTTAGCGAGGCAGGAGGGAACGTGGCGCGAGCAGTACTTC. It codes for CASSLARQEGTWREQYF.

The chain carries TRBV12-5 and TRBJ1-5, with D possibly being TRBD1 (5 bases). Trimming cost V 7 bases and J 11 bases, with 12 bases left between them. Germline V gives CDR1 LGHNT, CDR2 FRNRAP. This CDR3 comprises 11 residues. The DNA of the CDR3 is TGTGCTAGTGCCACGGGGGGGGCCCAGCATTTT. Its protein is CASATGGAQHF. Full variable domain (missing parts from reference TRBV12-5 and TRBJ1-5): DARVTQTPRHKVTEMGQEVTMRCQPILGHNTVFWYRQTMMQGLELLAYFRNRAPLDDSGMPKDRFSAEMPDATLATLKIQPSEPRDSAVYFCASATGGAQHFGDGTRLSIL.

The chain joins TRBV5-1 to TRBJ2-1; 11 positions match TRBD1. The CDR3 totals 16 residues. Germline CDR1 is SGHRS and CDR2 is YFSETQ. V shed 4 bases, J shed 7 bases, and the junction held 10 bases outside the gene matches. CDR3 nucleotides: TGCGCCAGCAGCCCGAGAGGACAGGGGGCAGGGAATGAGCAGTTCTTC. Protein product: CASSPRGQGAGNEQFF. Full variable domain (remainder filled in from reference TRBV5-1 and TRBJ2-1): KAGVTQTPRYLIKTRGQQVTLSCSPISGHRSVSWYQQTPGQGLQFLFEYFSETQRNKGNFPGRFSGRQFSNSRSEMNVSTLELGDSALYLCASSPRGQGAGNEQFFGPGTRLTVL.

The V call is TRBV5-1, the J call TRBJ2-3; 9 nucleotides match TRBD2. V lost 2 bases, J lost 5 bases, and 6 bases stayed unmatched. Germline-derived CDR1 and CDR2 are SGHRS and YFSETQ. The CDR3 loop spans 15 amino acids. The chain's CDR3 is CASSFPGLAGDTQYF. DNA for the CDR3: TGCGCCAGCAGCTTTCCGGGACTAGCTGGAGATACGCAGTATTTT.

The chain combines TRBV19 with TRBJ2-3; TRBD2 matches 7 bases. After removal of 7 bases from V and 5 bases from J, the junction contained 9 bases not matched to a gene. The CDR3 has 14 residues. Germline CDR1 is LNHDA and CDR2 is SQIVND (reference sequence). CDR3 sequence reads: CASTPGLSGDTQYF. CDR3 DNA sequence: TGTGCCAGTACCCCGGGACTAAGCGGAGATACGCAGTATTTT.

This rearrangement joins TRBV10-2 to TRBJ1-1; 8 nucleotides align to TRBD1. J gave up 4 bases and V 5 bases, and 3 bases lay outside the gene matches. The CDR3 covers 13 residues. In germline, CDR1 is WSHSY, CDR2 SAAADI. CDR3 sequence: CASSLQGGTEAFF. CDR3 coding DNA: TGCGCCAGCAGTTTACAGGGGGGCACTGAAGCTTTCTTT.

This rearrangement joins TRBV2 to TRBJ2-1, with 7 bases fitting TRBD2. Germline-derived CDR1 and CDR2 are SNHLY and FYNNEI. The V segment lost 6 bases and the J segment 3 bases; nucleotides outside the gene matches: 8. This CDR3 is 15 amino acids long. This CDR3 is CASRESGDFYNEQFF. The CDR3 bases are TGTGCCAGCAGAGAAAGCGGGGACTTCTACAATGAGCAGTTCTTC.

The CDR3 region is CASTSVMLGYNSPLHF. CDR3 DNA: TGTGCCAGCACCTCGGTTATGCTCGGGTATAATTCACCCCTCCACTTT. The chain combines TRBV27 with TRBJ1-6, with D hard to call. The germline V gene has CDR1 MNHEY and CDR2 SMNVEV (reference sequence). Trimming took off 7 bases at V and 4 bases at J, with 17 bases between the two ends. This CDR3 region has 16 residues.

This rearrangement joins TRBV14 to TRBJ2-7, with D tentatively TRBD1 (7 bases). V was pared by 2 bases and J by 4 bases, with 15 bases between. Per germline, CDR1 SGHDN and CDR2 FVKESK. The CDR3 has 15 residues. The CDR3 protein is CASSQYQGGIYEQYF. The CDR3 nucleotides are TGTGCCAGCAGCCAATATCAGGGGGGAATATACGAGCAGTACTTC.

The chain employs TRBV5-1 and TRBJ2-1, with TRBD2 identical over 7 bases. V dropped 2 bases and J dropped 10; count of bases not matched to a gene: 15. Germline CDR1 reads SGHRS; CDR2 reads YFSETQ. This CDR3 has 16 residues. CDR3 sequence (DNA): TGCGCCAGCAGCTTCGCACCGGGACCAGCCGGGAGGGAGCAGTTCTTC. Amino acids: CASSFAPGPAGREQFF.

V usage is TRBV11-2 and J usage is TRBJ2-7; TRBD2 matches 12 bases. The V gene's germline CDR1 is SGHAT and CDR2 FQNNGV. CDR3 size: 16 residues. V gave up 1 base and J gave up 4 bases; unmatched junction bases: 5. The CDR3 loop reads CASSLAASGGVYEQYF. CDR3 nucleotide sequence: TGTGCCAGCAGCTTAGCAGCTAGCGGGGGGGTGTACGAGCAGTACTTC. The variable domain in full, with the rest retrieved from reference TRBV11-2 and TRBJ2-7, is EAGVAQSPRYKIIEKRQSVAFWCNPISGHATLYWYQQILGQGPKLLIQFQNNGVVDDSQLPKDRFSAERLKGVDSTLKIQPAKLEDSAVYLCASSLAASGGVYEQYFGPGTRLTVT.

The chain carries TRBV14 and TRBJ2-3; 10 bases agree with TRBD1. Germline trimming cut 4 bases from V and 4 bases from J; bases unmatched to any gene: 8. CDR1 is SGHDN and CDR2 is FVKESK in the germline V gene. The CDR3 is made up of 16 amino acids. The CDR3 nucleotides are TGTGCCAGCAGCCGTGGGACAGGGGCGTTGGCAGATACGCAGTATTTT. Amino acids: CASSRGTGALADTQYF.

CDR3 sequence (DNA): TGCGCCAGCAGCTTAGTCGGGGGGGTCGATGGGTACGACACTGAAGCTTTCTTT. It translates to CASSLVGGVDGYDTEAFF. J is TRBJ1-1 and V is TRBV5-1; perhaps TRBD1 as D (5 bases). Between the trimmed V and J ends, which lost 2 bases and 3 bases, there was a span of 23 bases. CDR1 is SGHRS and CDR2 is YFSETQ in the germline V gene. CDR3 length: 18 amino acids.